The source of this T cell receptor (beta chain) is a study of blood T cells in healthy people across ages. Germline-derived CDR1 and CDR2 are DFQATT and SNEGSKA (reference sequence). With 1 base removed from V and 5 bases from J, the gap between germline ends came to 12 bases. The CDR3 runs to 13 residues. Using a J-beta primer mix together with a sample-barcoded 5' primer, a second PCR was run for roughly 6 to 12 cycles. One entry per CDR3 protein results from TCRdb running MiXCR on the 5' RACE reads. This table has around 780,000 distinct CDR3 sequences, 56% appearing once. This clonotype was counted between two and nine times.

The chain employs TRBV20-1 and TRBJ2-7, with TRBD1 as a possible D gene (5 bases). The TCR comes from a man aged 35 to 55 in good health. The sequenced sample consisted of blood. The CDR3 nucleotides read TGCAGTGCTAGAGGACAGAGTTTTCACGAGCAGTACTTC. As protein: CSARGQSFHEQYF.